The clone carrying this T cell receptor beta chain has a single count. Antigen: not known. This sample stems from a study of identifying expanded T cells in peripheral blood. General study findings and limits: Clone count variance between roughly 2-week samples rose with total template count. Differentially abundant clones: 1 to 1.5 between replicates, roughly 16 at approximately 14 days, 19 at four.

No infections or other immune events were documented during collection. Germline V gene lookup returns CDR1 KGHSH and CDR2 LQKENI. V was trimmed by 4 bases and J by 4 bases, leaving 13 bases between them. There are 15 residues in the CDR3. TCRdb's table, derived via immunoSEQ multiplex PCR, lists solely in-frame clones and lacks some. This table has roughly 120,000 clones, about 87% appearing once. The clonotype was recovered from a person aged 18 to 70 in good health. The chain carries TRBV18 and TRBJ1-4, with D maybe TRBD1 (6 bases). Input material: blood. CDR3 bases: TGTGCCAGCTCACAAACCGGACAGCTTAATGAAAAACTGTTTTTT. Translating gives CASSQTGQLNEKLFF.